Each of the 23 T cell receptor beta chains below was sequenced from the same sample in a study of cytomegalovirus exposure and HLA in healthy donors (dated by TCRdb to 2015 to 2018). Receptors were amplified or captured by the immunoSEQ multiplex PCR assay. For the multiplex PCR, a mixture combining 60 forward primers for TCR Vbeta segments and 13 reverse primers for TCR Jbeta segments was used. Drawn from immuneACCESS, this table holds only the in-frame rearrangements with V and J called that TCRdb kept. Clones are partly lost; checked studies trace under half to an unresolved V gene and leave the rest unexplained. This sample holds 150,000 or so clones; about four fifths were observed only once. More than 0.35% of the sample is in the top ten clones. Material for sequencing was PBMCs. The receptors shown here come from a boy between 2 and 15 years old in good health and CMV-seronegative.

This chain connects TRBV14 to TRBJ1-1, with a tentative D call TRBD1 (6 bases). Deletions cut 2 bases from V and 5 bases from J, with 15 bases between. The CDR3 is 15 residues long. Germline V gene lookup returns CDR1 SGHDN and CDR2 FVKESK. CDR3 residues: CASSQFYAGVTEAFF. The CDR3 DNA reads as TGTGCCAGCAGCCAATTCTACGCAGGGGTGACTGAAGCTTTCTTT.

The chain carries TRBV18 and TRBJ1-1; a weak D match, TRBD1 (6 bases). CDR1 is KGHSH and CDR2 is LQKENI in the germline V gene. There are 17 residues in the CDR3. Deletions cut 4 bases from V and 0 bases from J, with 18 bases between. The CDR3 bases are TGTGCCAGCTCACAAGATCAGGGGCGAGTCATGAACACTGAAGCTTTCTTT. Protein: CASSQDQGRVMNTEAFF.

In DNA, the CDR3 is TGTGCCAGCAGGCCCGGACACTTGAACACCGGGGAGCTGTTTTTT. Translating gives CASRPGHLNTGELFF. The rearrangement uses TRBV2 and TRBJ2-2, with a tentative D call TRBD1 (5 bases). From germline, CDR1 is SNHLY and CDR2 FYNNEI. This CDR3 contains 15 residues. V shed 6 bases and J shed 1 base, with 12 bases lying between them.

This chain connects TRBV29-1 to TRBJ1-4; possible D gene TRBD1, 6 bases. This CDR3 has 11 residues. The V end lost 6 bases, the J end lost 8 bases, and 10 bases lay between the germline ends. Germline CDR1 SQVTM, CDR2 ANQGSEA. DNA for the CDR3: TGCAGCGTCCAGACAGGCGAAAAACTGTTTTTT. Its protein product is CSVQTGEKLFF.

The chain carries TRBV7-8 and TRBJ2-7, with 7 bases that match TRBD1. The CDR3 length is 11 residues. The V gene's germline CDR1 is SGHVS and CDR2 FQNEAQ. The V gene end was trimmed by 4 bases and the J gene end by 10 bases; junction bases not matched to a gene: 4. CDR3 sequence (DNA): TGTGCCAGCAGCTCCGGACAGGTACAGTACTTC. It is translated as CASSSGQVQYF.

The CDR3 here is CASRGTSGGIQYF. CDR3 sequence (DNA): TGTGCCAGCAGAGGGACTAGTGGAGGCATTCAGTACTTC. This chain joins TRBV6-1 and TRBJ2-4; 8 bases are shared with TRBD2. This CDR3 has 13 residues. J was trimmed by 9 bases and V by 6 bases; bases with no gene match: 7. CDR1 is MNHNS and CDR2 is SASEGT in the germline V gene.

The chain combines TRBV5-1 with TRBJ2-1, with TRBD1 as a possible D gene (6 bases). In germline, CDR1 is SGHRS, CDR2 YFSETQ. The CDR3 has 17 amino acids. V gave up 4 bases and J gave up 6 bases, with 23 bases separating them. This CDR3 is CASSLEPGTGRGNEQFF. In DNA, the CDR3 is TGCGCCAGCAGCCTAGAGCCGGGAACAGGGCGAGGCAATGAGCAGTTCTTC.

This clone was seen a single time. The CDR3 sequence is CASSQPISGRSRNEQYF. CDR3 DNA sequence: TGCGCCAGCAGCCAACCAATTAGCGGGAGATCCCGGAACGAGCAGTACTTC. V usage is TRBV4-1 and J usage is TRBJ2-7; 9 nucleotides line up with TRBD2. Germline CDR1 is MGHRA and CDR2 is YSYEKL. Trimming at V came to 2 bases and at J to 5 bases, leaving 13 bases not matched to a gene. The CDR3 is 17 amino acids.

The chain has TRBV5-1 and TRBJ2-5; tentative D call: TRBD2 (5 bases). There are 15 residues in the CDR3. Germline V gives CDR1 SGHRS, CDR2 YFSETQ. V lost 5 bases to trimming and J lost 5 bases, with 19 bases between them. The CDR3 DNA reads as TGCGCCAGCAGGATGGGTGGGAGTTCGGGGGAGACCCAGTACTTC. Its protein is CASRMGGSSGETQYF.

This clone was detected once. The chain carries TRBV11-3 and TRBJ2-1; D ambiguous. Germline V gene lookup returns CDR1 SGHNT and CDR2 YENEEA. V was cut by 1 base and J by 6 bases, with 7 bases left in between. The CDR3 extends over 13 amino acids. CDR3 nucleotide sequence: TGTGCCAGCAGCTTAGGTAGAGGCAATGAGCAGTTCTTC. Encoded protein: CASSLGRGNEQFF.

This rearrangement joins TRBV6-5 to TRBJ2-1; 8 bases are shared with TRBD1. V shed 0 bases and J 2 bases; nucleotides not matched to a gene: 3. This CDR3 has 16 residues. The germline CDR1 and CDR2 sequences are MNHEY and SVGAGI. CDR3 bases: TGTGCCAGCAGTTACTCCGGACAGGGTCCCTACAATGAGCAGTTCTTC. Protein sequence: CASSYSGQGPYNEQFF.

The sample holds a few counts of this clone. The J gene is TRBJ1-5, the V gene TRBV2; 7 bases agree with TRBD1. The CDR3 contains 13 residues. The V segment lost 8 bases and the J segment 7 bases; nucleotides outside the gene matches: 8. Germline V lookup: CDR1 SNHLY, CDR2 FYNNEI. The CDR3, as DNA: TGTGCCAGCTTGAGGGACAGCCAACAGCCCCAGCATTTT. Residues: CASLRDSQQPQHF.

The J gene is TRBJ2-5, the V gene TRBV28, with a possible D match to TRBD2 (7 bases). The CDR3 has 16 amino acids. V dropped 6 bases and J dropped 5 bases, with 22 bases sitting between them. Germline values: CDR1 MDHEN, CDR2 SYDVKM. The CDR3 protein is CASRAEGEGLRETQYF. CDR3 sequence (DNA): TGTGCCAGCAGGGCTGAGGGGGAGGGCCTCCGGGAGACCCAGTACTTC.

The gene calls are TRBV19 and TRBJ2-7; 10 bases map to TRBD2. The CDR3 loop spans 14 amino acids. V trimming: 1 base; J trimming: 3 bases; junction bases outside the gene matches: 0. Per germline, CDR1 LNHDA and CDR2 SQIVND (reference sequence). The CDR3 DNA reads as TGTGCCAGTAGTATAGGGACTAGCGGCTACGAGCAGTACTTC. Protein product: CASSIGTSGYEQYF.

This CDR3 reads CASSYGTGVVTDTQYF. The CDR3 DNA reads as TGTGCCAGCAGTTATGGGACAGGGGTGGTCACAGATACGCAGTATTTT. This rearrangement joins TRBV27 to TRBJ2-3, with 10 bases matching TRBD1. J was trimmed by 2 bases and V by 4 bases; bases with no gene match: 6. The V gene's germline CDR1 is MNHEY and CDR2 SMNVEV (reference sequence). The CDR3 has 16 amino acids.

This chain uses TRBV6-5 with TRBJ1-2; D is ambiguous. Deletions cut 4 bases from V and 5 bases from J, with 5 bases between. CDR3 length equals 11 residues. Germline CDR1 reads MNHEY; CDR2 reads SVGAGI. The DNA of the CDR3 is TGTGCCAGCAGTTCCCAGTATGGCTACACCTTC. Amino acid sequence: CASSSQYGYTF.

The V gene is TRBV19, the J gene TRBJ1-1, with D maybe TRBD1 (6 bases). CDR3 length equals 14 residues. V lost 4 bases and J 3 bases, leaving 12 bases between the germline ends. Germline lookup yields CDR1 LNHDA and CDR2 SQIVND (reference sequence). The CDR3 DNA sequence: TGTGCCAGTAGTAGGACAGTTACCTACACTGAAGCTTTCTTT. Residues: CASSRTVTYTEAFF.

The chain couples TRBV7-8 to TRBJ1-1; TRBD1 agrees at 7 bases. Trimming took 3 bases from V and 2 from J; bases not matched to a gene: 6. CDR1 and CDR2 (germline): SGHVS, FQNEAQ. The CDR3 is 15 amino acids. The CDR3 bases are TGTGCCAGCAGCTTCCGGGGACAGACTAACACTGAAGCTTTCTTT. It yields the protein CASSFRGQTNTEAFF.

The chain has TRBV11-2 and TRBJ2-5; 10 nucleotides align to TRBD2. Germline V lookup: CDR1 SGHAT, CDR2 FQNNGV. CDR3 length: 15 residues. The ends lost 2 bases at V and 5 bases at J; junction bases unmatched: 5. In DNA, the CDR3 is TGTGCCAGCAGCTTATGGAGGACTAGCGGTGAGACCCAGTACTTC. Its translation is CASSLWRTSGETQYF.

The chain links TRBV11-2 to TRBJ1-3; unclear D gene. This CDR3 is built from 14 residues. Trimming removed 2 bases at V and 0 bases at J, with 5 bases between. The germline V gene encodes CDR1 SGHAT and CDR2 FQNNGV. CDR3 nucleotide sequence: TGTGCCAGCAGCTTACAAAACTCTGGAAACACCATATATTTT. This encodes CASSLQNSGNTIYF.

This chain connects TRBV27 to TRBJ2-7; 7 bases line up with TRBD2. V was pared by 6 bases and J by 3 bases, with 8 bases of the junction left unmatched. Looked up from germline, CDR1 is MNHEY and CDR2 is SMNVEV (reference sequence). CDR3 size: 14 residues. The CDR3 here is CASRESGGYYEQYF. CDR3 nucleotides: TGTGCCAGCAGGGAGTCGGGAGGTTACTACGAGCAGTACTTC.

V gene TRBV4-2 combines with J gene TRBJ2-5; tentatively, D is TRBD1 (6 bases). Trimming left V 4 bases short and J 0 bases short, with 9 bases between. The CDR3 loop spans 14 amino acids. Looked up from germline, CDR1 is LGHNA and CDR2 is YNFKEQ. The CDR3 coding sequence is TGTGCCAGCAGCCGTCAGGGGTACCAAGAGACCCAGTACTTC. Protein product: CASSRQGYQETQYF.

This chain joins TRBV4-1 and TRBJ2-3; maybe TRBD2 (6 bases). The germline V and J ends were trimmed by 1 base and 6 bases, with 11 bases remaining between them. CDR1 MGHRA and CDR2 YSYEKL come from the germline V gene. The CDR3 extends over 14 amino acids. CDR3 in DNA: TGCGCCAGCAGCCAAGGACGGGAGAGGGATACGCAGTATTTT. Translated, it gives CASSQGRERDTQYF.